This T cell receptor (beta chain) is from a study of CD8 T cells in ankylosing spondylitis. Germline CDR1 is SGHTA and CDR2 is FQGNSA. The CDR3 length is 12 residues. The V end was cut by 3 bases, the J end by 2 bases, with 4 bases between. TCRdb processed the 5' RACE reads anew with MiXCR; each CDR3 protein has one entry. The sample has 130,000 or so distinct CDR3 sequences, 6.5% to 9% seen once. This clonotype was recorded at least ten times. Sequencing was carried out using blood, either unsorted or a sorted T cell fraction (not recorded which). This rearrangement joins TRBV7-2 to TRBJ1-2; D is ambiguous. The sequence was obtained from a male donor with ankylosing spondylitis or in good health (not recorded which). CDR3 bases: TGTGCCAGCAGCTTTCCGAACTATGGCTACACCTTC. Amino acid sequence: CASSFPNYGYTF.